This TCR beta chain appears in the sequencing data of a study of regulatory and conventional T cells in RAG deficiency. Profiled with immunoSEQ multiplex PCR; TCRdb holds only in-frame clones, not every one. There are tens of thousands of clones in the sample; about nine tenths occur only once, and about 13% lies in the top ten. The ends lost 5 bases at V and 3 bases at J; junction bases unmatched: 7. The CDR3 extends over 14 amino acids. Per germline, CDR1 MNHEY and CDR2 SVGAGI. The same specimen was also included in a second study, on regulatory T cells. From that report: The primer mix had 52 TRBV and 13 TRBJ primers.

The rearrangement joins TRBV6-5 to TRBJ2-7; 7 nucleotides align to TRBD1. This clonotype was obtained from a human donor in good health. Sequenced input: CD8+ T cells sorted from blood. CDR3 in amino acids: CASSPWQGDYEQYF. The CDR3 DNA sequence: TGTGCCAGCAGTCCCTGGCAGGGGGACTACGAGCAGTACTTC.